A selection of T cell receptor beta chains follows, all from one sample in a study of graft-versus-host responses after intestinal transplantation. Sequencing was performed with immunoSEQ multiplex PCR; in TCRdb, only in-frame clones are kept and a portion is missing. This sample has more than 100,000 clones, with around 96% found just once. Their antigen targets remain unknown. The specimen comprised unstimulated CD8+ T cells sorted from spleen or lymph node cells, sampled before intestinal transplant. The source of these receptors is a human donor who received an intestinal transplant. Each CDR3 is given with its conserved first and last residue. The D gene is left open where the match is weak.

D	V	J	DNA	CDR3
TRBD2	TRBV13	TRBJ2-7	TGTGCCAGCAGCTCGACCCGGGGGGGGATATACGAGCAGTACTTC	CASSSTRGGIYEQYF
.	TRBV6-1	TRBJ2-7	TGTGCCAGCAGTCCCCTGACAGGTTGGGAGCAGTACTTC	CASSPLTGWEQYF
.	TRBV1	TRBJ2-7	TGCACCAGCAGCCAAGAACCCCGGGACTACGTCTACGAGCAGTACTTC	CTSSQEPRDYVYEQYF
.	TRBV12-2	TRBJ2-7	TGTGCAAGTCGCTACCCGGGGGGGGGCACCCCTTCCTACGAGCAGTACTTC	CASRYPGGGTPSYEQYF
TRBD1	TRBV6-6	TRBJ1-2	TGTGCCAGCACCGTTGAGGCAGGGGGCGTCTACACCTTC	CASTVEAGGVYTF
.	TRBV28	TRBJ1-2	TGTGCCAGCAGGGGGGGGCGCGGCTATGGCTACACCTTC	CASRGGRGYGYTF
.	TRBV27	TRBJ2-6	TGTGCCAGCAGTGTCTCTGGGGCCAACGTCCTGACTTTC	CASSVSGANVLTF
.	TRBV19	TRBJ1-3	TGTGCCAGTAGTATGGAGTTCTCTGGAAACACCATATATTTT	CASSMEFSGNTIYF
TRBD2	TRBV28	TRBJ2-2	TGTGCCAGCAGTTTAGGTGGTAGCGGGAGTGCCGGGGAGCTGTTTTTT	CASSLGGSGSAGELFF
TRBD1	TRBV5-1	TRBJ1-1	TGCGCCAGCAGCTTAACAGGGGCAAACACTGAAGCTTTCTTT	CASSLTGANTEAFF
TRBD2	TRBV5-6	TRBJ2-1	TGTGCCAGCAGCTTGGGGGAAGCGGGAGTTATCAATGAGCAGTTCTTC	CASSLGEAGVINEQFF
.	TRBV27	TRBJ2-1	TGTGCCAGCAGTTTTCAGGTGGGCGATGAGCAGTTCTTC	CASSFQVGDEQFF
TRBD1	TRBV7-9	TRBJ1-2	TGTGCCAGCAGCTTCAAGCCGGGACAGGGTTTCCAATATGGCTACACCTTC	CASSFKPGQGFQYGYTF
TRBD1	TRBV30	TRBJ1-2	TGTGCCTGGAGTCCACCAGGGGGCGCCGGCTATGGCTACACCTTC	CAWSPPGGAGYGYTF
TRBD2	TRBV5-1	TRBJ2-7	TGCGCCAGCAGCCCAGCGGGGGGGACCTACGAGCAGTACTTC	CASSPAGGTYEQYF
TRBD2	TRBV6-5	TRBJ2-7	TGTGCCAGCACTACTACTAGCGGGGCCGCAGAGCAGTACTTC	CASTTTSGAAEQYF
.	TRBV5-6	TRBJ1-6	TGTGCCAGCAGCTTAGAGGGGGGTGATTCACCCCTCCACTTT	CASSLEGGDSPLHF
TRBD1	TRBV5-1	TRBJ1-2	TGCGCCAGCAGCCAACAGGGGGCGAGAGACTATGGCTACACCTTC	CASSQQGARDYGYTF
.	TRBV28	TRBJ1-1	TGTGCCAGCAGCCCCAGGGGAGAAGCTTTCTTT	CASSPRGEAFF